The entry below gives a single T cell receptor beta chain sequence along with its context. Its target is unknown. The table came from immunoSEQ multiplex PCR; TCRdb's copy has only in-frame clones and leaves some out. The data show under 5,000 clones, with just under 80% seen just once and 7.5% to 9% held by the top ten. The data belong to a study of high-grade serous ovarian cancer treatment subgroups. V was cut by 0 bases and J by 8 bases, with 11 bases left in between. The CDR3 extends over 14 amino acids. Germline V gene lookup returns CDR1 SGHDT and CDR2 YYEEEE. The tumor samples were collected prior to definitive surgery or chemotherapy. Findings of the study overall: Tumors within one patient showed repertoire similarity of roughly 0.1 to 0.8.

Sequencing was performed on tumor tissue. This receptor was obtained from a human donor with high-grade serous ovarian cancer. This chain uses TRBV5-6 with TRBJ1-4, with a weak D call TRBD1 (5 bases). The CDR3 coding sequence is TGTGCCAGCAGCTTGGAGCAGGGTGGGGAAAAACTGTTTTTT. Translated, it gives CASSLEQGGEKLFF.